The 24 T cell receptor beta chains reported below all come from one sample, sequenced in a study of blood T cell repertoires in COVID-19. Here immunoSEQ multiplex PCR was the method, and the copy in TCRdb shows in-frame clones only, minus some. Here the sample spans about 310,000 clones, roughly 85% being singletons. What was sequenced was PBMCs or T cells enriched from blood (not recorded which). The receptors shown here come from a man aged 25-45 years who had recovered from COVID-19.

V gene TRBV21-1 combines with J gene TRBJ2-7; TRBD1 reflects the table's D call only, with no check against the DNA. TRBV21-1 is marked as a pseudogene. The CDR3 loop spans 15 amino acids. CDR3 amino acids: CASSKGGQGGGEQYF. In DNA, the CDR3 is TGTGCCAGCAGCAAAGGGGGACAGGGGGGCGGCGAGCAGTACTTC.

V usage is TRBV6-5 and J usage is TRBJ1-4, with D hard to call. The germline V gene has CDR1 MNHEY and CDR2 SVGAGI. This CDR3 is 14 amino acids long. V lost 11 bases and J 0 bases, leaving 13 bases between the germline ends. The CDR3 loop reads CASRRRATNEKLFF. For the CDR3, the DNA is TGTGCCTCCCGACGGCGGGCAACTAATGAAAAACTGTTTTTT.

The rearrangement joins TRBV5-1 to TRBJ1-5, with a possible D match to TRBD1 (6 bases). V dropped 3 bases and J dropped 4 bases, with 14 bases sitting between them. Germline V gene lookup returns CDR1 SGHRS and CDR2 YFSETQ. This CDR3 has 15 residues. CDR3 sequence: CASSSAGTLNQPQHF. DNA of the CDR3: TGCGCCAGCAGCTCGGCCGGGACACTAAATCAGCCCCAGCATTTT. Full variable domain (missing parts from reference TRBV5-1 and TRBJ1-5): KAGVTQTPRYLIKTRGQQVTLSCSPISGHRSVSWYQQTPGQGLQFLFEYFSETQRNKGNFPGRFSGRQFSNSRSEMNVSTLELGDSALYLCASSSAGTLNQPQHFGDGTRLSIL.

This chain connects TRBV13 to TRBJ1-5; 9 nucleotides match TRBD1. The V gene end was trimmed by 4 bases and the J gene end by 2 bases; junction bases not matched to a gene: 15. The CDR3 spans 19 residues. Germline CDR1 and CDR2: PRHDT and FYEKMQ (reference sequence). The CDR3 DNA reads TGTGCCAGCAGCTCCCAGTTGGACAGGGGATATGGTGGCAATCAGCCCCAGCATTTT. This codes for CASSSQLDRGYGGNQPQHF.

This chain links TRBV14 with TRBJ1-1, with D perhaps matching TRBD1 (6 bases). CDR3 length: 12 residues. V was clipped by 4 bases and J by 14 bases, with 17 bases between them. Germline-derived CDR1 and CDR2 are SGHDN and FVKESK. The CDR3 DNA reads as TGTGCCAGCAGCCCCCAAAGGAACAGGGTGTTCTTT. It translates to CASSPQRNRVFF.

This chain joins TRBV30 and TRBJ1-1, with 10 bases fitting TRBD1. The CDR3 has 14 amino acids. Germline V gene lookup returns CDR1 GTSNPN and CDR2 SVGIG (reference sequence). Trimming at V came to 2 bases and at J to 2 bases, leaving 2 bases not matched to a gene. CDR3 DNA: TGTGCCTGGAGTCGGGACAGGGGCAACACTGAAGCTTTCTTT. It translates to CAWSRDRGNTEAFF.

The rearrangement joins TRBV5-6 to TRBJ1-2; D ambiguous. V lost 0 bases to trimming and J lost 4 bases, with 13 bases between them. This CDR3 comprises 15 residues. Germline V gene sequence: CDR1 SGHDT, CDR2 YYEEEE. The DNA of the CDR3 is TGTGCCAGCAGCTTGGGAGGAGGGTCGAGCTATGGCTACACCTTC. It is translated as CASSLGGGSSYGYTF.

This rearrangement joins TRBV18 to TRBJ1-6; 7 nucleotides align to TRBD1. In germline, CDR1 is KGHSH, CDR2 LQKENI. The trim removed 5 bases at V and 3 bases at J, leaving 4 bases unmatched. The length of the CDR3 is 15 residues. The chain's CDR3 is CASSSTGDYNSPLHF. The CDR3 nucleotides read TGTGCCAGCTCATCCACAGGGGACTATAATTCACCCCTCCACTTT.

V usage is TRBV7-2 and J usage is TRBJ1-5, with unresolved D. CDR1 and CDR2 (germline): SGHTA, FQGNSA. This CDR3 comprises 14 residues. Trimming took 3 bases from V and 3 from J, leaving 9 bases between them. The CDR3 nucleotides are TGTGCCAGCAGCTTCCAGGCGTACAATCAGCCCCAGCATTTT. Encoded protein: CASSFQAYNQPQHF.

This clone was detected only once. This rearrangement joins TRBV5-4 to TRBJ2-5; perhaps TRBD1 as D (6 bases). Between the trimmed V and J ends, which lost 4 bases and 2 bases, there was a span of 12 bases. The CDR3 extends over 14 amino acids. Germline V lookup: CDR1 SGHNT, CDR2 YYREEE (reference sequence). The chain's CDR3 is CASSPGTTQETQYF. The CDR3 nucleotides read TGTGCCAGCAGCCCAGGGACAACGCAAGAGACCCAGTACTTC.

The chain joins TRBV10-3 to TRBJ2-3; tentative D call: TRBD2 (6 bases). Germline assignment: CDR1 ENHRY and CDR2 SYGVKD. V lost 2 bases and J lost 3, with 9 bases in between. CDR3 length: 14 amino acids. CDR3 protein: CAISEGLPTDTQYF. The CDR3 region has the DNA TGTGCCATCAGTGAGGGACTACCGACAGATACGCAGTATTTT.

V is TRBV2 and J is TRBJ1-2; no clear D gene. Germline V CDR1 and CDR2: SNHLY, FYNNEI. The V and J ends lost 8 bases and 14 bases respectively, with 18 bases between them. CDR3 length equals 11 residues. The CDR3 protein is CASHLRVPRTF. The CDR3 DNA reads TGTGCCAGCCACTTGCGAGTTCCCCGGACCTTC.

This chain connects TRBV19 to TRBJ1-2; 7 positions match TRBD1. In germline, CDR1 is LNHDA, CDR2 SQIVND (reference sequence). The length of the CDR3 is 15 residues. Germline trimming cut 4 bases from V and 2 bases from J; bases unmatched to any gene: 7. The CDR3 DNA follows: TGTGCCAGTAGTAGTCACGGACAGGAGAACTATGGCTACACCTTC. Protein: CASSSHGQENYGYTF.

J is TRBJ1-1 and V is TRBV13, with D unresolved. V gave up 2 bases and J gave up 5 bases, with 12 bases separating them. The CDR3 sequence is 14 residues long. CDR1 is PRHDT, CDR2 FYEKMQ, per germline (reference sequence). This CDR3 is CASSLYGYGTEAFF. The CDR3 nucleotides read TGTGCCAGCAGCTTATACGGGTACGGGACTGAAGCTTTCTTT.

The chain uses TRBV5-1 and TRBJ2-3; 9 bases are a match to TRBD2. With 2 bases clipped from V and 4 bases from J, the junction kept 5 bases outside the gene matches. Germline CDR1 SGHRS, CDR2 YFSETQ. This CDR3 region has 15 residues. CDR3 amino acids: CASSLGAGGPDTQYF. CDR3 DNA sequence: TGCGCCAGCAGCTTAGGCGCGGGGGGGCCAGATACGCAGTATTTT.

This clone has only a few counts. The chain employs TRBV5-1 and TRBJ1-1; D is undetermined. This CDR3 region has 15 residues. Trimming took off 5 bases at V and 2 bases at J, with 16 bases between the two ends. The V gene's germline CDR1 is SGHRS and CDR2 YFSETQ. The CDR3 coding sequence is TGCGCCAGCAGTATGCAGGCGCCAAGAAACACTGAAGCTTTCTTT. Its translation: CASSMQAPRNTEAFF.

In nucleotides, the CDR3 is TGCGCCAGCAGCGGGATTCGGGACACCAAGAACACTGAAGCTTTCTTT. Protein: CASSGIRDTKNTEAFF. The chain uses TRBV5-1 and TRBJ1-1; weak D call: TRBD1 (6 bases). Trimming cost V 4 bases and J 1 base, with 17 bases left between them. The germline CDR1 and CDR2 sequences are SGHRS and YFSETQ. The CDR3 is made up of 16 amino acids. Complete variable domain (other parts from reference TRBV5-1 and TRBJ1-1): KAGVTQTPRYLIKTRGQQVTLSCSPISGHRSVSWYQQTPGQGLQFLFEYFSETQRNKGNFPGRFSGRQFSNSRSEMNVSTLELGDSALYLCASSGIRDTKNTEAFFGQGTRLTVV.

The chain employs TRBV5-5 and TRBJ1-2; D gene ambiguous. Trimming shortened V by 0 bases and J by 5 bases, and 14 bases separated the two germline ends. The CDR3 contains 15 residues. The V gene's germline CDR1 is SGHKS and CDR2 YYEKEE (reference sequence). The CDR3 loop is CASSLGYLPRYGYTF. CDR3 nucleotides: TGTGCCAGCAGCTTGGGATACCTGCCGCGGTATGGCTACACCTTC.

V usage is TRBV7-3 and J usage is TRBJ1-1; possibly TRBD1 for D (6 bases). This CDR3 has 14 amino acids. Germline CDR1 is SGHTA and CDR2 is FQGTGA. The V gene lost 4 bases and the J gene lost 0 bases, with 9 bases spanning the gap. This CDR3 reads CASSSTGMNTEAFF. Here the CDR3 DNA reads TGTGCCAGCAGCTCGACAGGAATGAACACTGAAGCTTTCTTT.

In the case of this clone: Other DNA variants within this sample encode the same CDR3. V is TRBV5-1 and J is TRBJ2-7; D possibly corresponds to TRBD1 (8 bases). The V end was cut by 4 bases, the J end by 2 bases, with 13 bases between. Germline V gene lookup returns CDR1 SGHRS and CDR2 YFSETQ. This CDR3 is built from 14 residues. CDR3 residues: CASSSGTGAYEQYF. CDR3 nucleotides: TGCGCCAGCAGCAGCGGGACAGGAGCCTACGAGCAGTACTTC. Looking up the rest from reference TRBV5-1 and TRBJ2-7 gives the full variable domain: KAGVTQTPRYLIKTRGQQVTLSCSPISGHRSVSWYQQTPGQGLQFLFEYFSETQRNKGNFPGRFSGRQFSNSRSEMNVSTLELGDSALYLCASSSGTGAYEQYFGPGTRLTVT.

This chain uses TRBV6-5 with TRBJ1-6; the D gene is possibly TRBD1 (6 bases). With 2 bases removed from V and 8 bases from J, the gap between germline ends came to 10 bases. The germline CDR1 and CDR2 sequences are MNHEY and SVGAGI. The CDR3 has 14 amino acids. The CDR3, as DNA: TGTGCCAGCAGTTACCAGGGGAAAGATTCACCCCTCCACTTT. Amino acid sequence: CASSYQGKDSPLHF.

The J gene is TRBJ1-5, the V gene TRBV6-5, with 7 bases fitting TRBD1. CDR1 is MNHEY, CDR2 SVGAGI, per germline. The CDR3 extends over 13 amino acids. The V segment lost 4 bases and the J segment 7 bases; nucleotides outside the gene matches: 4. The CDR3 loop reads CASSWDSIQPQHF. The CDR3 DNA sequence: TGTGCCAGCAGTTGGGACAGTATCCAGCCCCAGCATTTT.

The V and J genes are TRBV29-1 and TRBJ1-1; D gene uncertain. The V gene lost 5 bases and the J gene lost 1 base, with 11 bases spanning the gap. Germline V gives CDR1 SQVTM, CDR2 ANQGSEA. This CDR3 region has 13 residues. CDR3 sequence (DNA): TGCAGCGTTCGGCCCGACTGGAACACTGAAGCTTTCTTT. It encodes CSVRPDWNTEAFF.

A remark on this clone: One end of the junction varies from germline; a read error may be responsible. The chain recombines TRBV5-5 with TRBJ2-5; 7 bases are shared with TRBD1. The CDR3 runs to 11 residues. Germline CDR1 and CDR2: SGHKS and YYEKEE (reference sequence). CDR3 residues: CASSLEGAPHF. CDR3 DNA: TGTGCCAGCAGCTTGGAGGGGGCCCCGCACTTC.